Ten or more counts support the clone carrying this TCR beta chain. Its antigen is unknown. These data belong to a study of shared clonotypes between healthy human individuals. Study-level results: Sampling used blood alone; tissue repertoires probably differ.

Each replicate PCR on the sorted subsets used about 220 ng DNA (about 30,000 T cell genomes). Profiled with immunoSEQ multiplex PCR; TCRdb holds only in-frame clones, not every one. The sample includes about 1 million clones, about 77% seen only once; the top ten take about 1.5%. The germline V gene encodes CDR1 SNHLY and CDR2 FYNNEI. CDR3 size: 15 residues. Trimming took off 4 bases at V and 4 bases at J, with 14 bases between the two ends. Specimen: memory CD4+ T cells sorted from blood. Subset reported: CD45RA-negative fraction. The receptor's source is a man aged 18 to 29 in good health. The chain combines TRBV2 with TRBJ1-3; D unclear. Here the CDR3 DNA reads TGTGCCAGCAGTGCTGTCAGGAGTGCCGGAAACACCATATATTTT. Its protein is CASSAVRSAGNTIYF. The full variable domain, with the rest looked up from reference TRBV2 and TRBJ1-3, is EPEVTQTPSHQVTQMGQEVILRCVPISNHLYFYWYRQILGQKVEFLVSFYNNEISEKSEIFDDQFSVERPDGSNFTLKIRSTKLEDSAMYFCASSAVRSAGNTIYFGEGSWLTVV.